These 18 T cell receptor beta chains share one sample of origin, sequenced in a study of molecular identifiers for immune sequencing clone quantification. TCRdb fed the PCR reads into MiXCR, producing one record per CDR3 protein. The sample lists some 66,000 distinct CDR3 sequences, approximately 18% seen once, with about 1.5% in the top ten. The sequencing sample was made of naive CD8+ T cells from blood, with Jurkat cell RNA spiked in. The subset is: FACS-sorted CD8+CD4-CCR7+CD45RA+ naive T cells. These receptors were obtained from a human donor in good health. Some libraries in this study had Jurkat cell RNA spiked in.

This clonotype was seen at least ten times. The chain combines TRBV11-3 with TRBJ2-6; 7 bases map to TRBD1. J lost 3 bases, V lost 9 bases, and 11 bases had no gene match. Germline CDR1 and CDR2: SGHNT and YENEEA. The CDR3 runs 16 residues. The CDR3 here is CASSDRNLYGANVLTF. For the CDR3, the DNA is TGTGCCAGTTCGGACAGGAATCTATATGGGGCCAACGTCCTGACTTTC.

This clonotype was observed a handful of times. V usage is TRBV10-3 and J usage is TRBJ2-1; tentatively, D is TRBD2 (6 bases). Trimming stripped 0 bases from V and 8 bases from J, with 14 bases between. Per the germline V gene, CDR1 is ENHRY and CDR2 is SYGVKD. This CDR3 has 15 residues. Here the CDR3 reads CAISESLRGSHEQFF. The CDR3 region has the DNA TGTGCCATCAGTGAGTCCCTTCGGGGGTCTCATGAGCAGTTCTTC.

This clonotype was seen at least ten times. The chain recombines TRBV7-6 with TRBJ2-2; 7 nucleotides agree with TRBD2. Per germline, CDR1 SGHVS and CDR2 FNYEAQ. Germline trimming cut 0 bases from V and 6 bases from J; bases unmatched to any gene: 4. The CDR3 runs 15 residues. CDR3 nucleotide sequence: TGTGCCAGCAGCTTAGCGGGAGGGGTACCCGGGGAGCTGTTTTTT. This sequence encodes CASSLAGGVPGELFF.

This clonotype was counted between two and nine times. This chain connects TRBV19 to TRBJ2-1; D ambiguous. Per germline, CDR1 LNHDA and CDR2 SQIVND (reference sequence). V was cut by 0 bases and J by 3 bases, with 9 bases left in between. The CDR3 has 15 residues. The CDR3, as DNA: TGTGCCAGTAGTATAGATCAGTGGGGCTACAATGAGCAGTTCTTC. Its protein is CASSIDQWGYNEQFF. Full variable domain (missing parts from reference TRBV19 and TRBJ2-1): DGGITQSPKYLFRKEGQNVTLSCEQNLNHDAMYWYRQDPGQGLRLIYYSQIVNDFQKGDIAEGYSVSREKKESFPLTVTSAQKNPTAFYLCASSIDQWGYNEQFFGPGTRLTVL.

A word on this clonotype: A much larger clone lies a single base off, so this may be a read error. The V and J genes are TRBV29-1 and TRBJ2-7; no reliable D call. The CDR3 length is 13 residues. The germline V gene encodes CDR1 SQVTM and CDR2 ANQGSEA. Trimming shortened V by 4 bases and J by 0 bases, and 10 bases separated the two germline ends. The CDR3 DNA follows: TGCAGCGTTGTCAGGCAGAGCTCCTACGAGCAGTACTTC. Translation: CSVVRQSSYEQYF.

This clonotype has at least ten counts. The chain couples TRBV25-1 to TRBJ2-4; 8 nucleotides align to TRBD1. This CDR3 is built from 17 residues. CDR1 MGHDK and CDR2 SYGVNS come from the germline V gene. V shed 2 bases and J 0 bases; nucleotides not matched to a gene: 6. DNA of the CDR3: TGTGCCAGCAGTGAACAGGGGGCGGTTCTAGCCAAAAACATTCAGTACTTC. It yields the protein CASSEQGAVLAKNIQYF.

This clonotype was seen at least ten times. The chain uses TRBV6-6 and TRBJ2-5, with D unresolved. This CDR3 is built from 18 residues. In germline, CDR1 is MNHNY, CDR2 SVGAGI (reference sequence). V lost 2 bases and J 5 bases, leaving 24 bases between the germline ends. CDR3: CASSYPIRDPTAWETQYF. Written as DNA, the CDR3 is TGTGCCAGCAGTTACCCTATCCGAGACCCGACGGCTTGGGAGACCCAGTACTTC.

This clonotype has a count of ten or more. The chain is built from TRBV4-1 and TRBJ1-5; D call uncertain. V lost 0 bases and J lost 0, with 9 bases in between. This CDR3 has 16 residues. Per the germline V gene, CDR1 is MGHRA and CDR2 is YSYEKL. As DNA, the CDR3 is TGCGCCAGCAGCCAAGATCCCGCGTATAGCAATCAGCCCCAGCATTTT. Translating gives CASSQDPAYSNQPQHF.

In regard to this clonotype: Its ends do not fully match the called genes, so a read error is possible. The V call is TRBV5-3, the J call TRBJ2-7; D is ambiguous. TRBV5-3 is identified as an open reading frame with a role that is uncertain. This CDR3 region has 12 residues. DNA for the CDR3: TGTGCCAGCAGCTTGTGGACCTACGAGCAGTACTTC. Amino acids: CASSLWTYEQYF.

This clonotype came up many times. The genes are TRBV11-2 and TRBJ1-6; TRBD1 aligns across 8 bases. Germline CDR1 is SGHAT and CDR2 is FQNNGV. This CDR3 contains 16 residues. The V gene end was trimmed by 1 base and the J gene end by 9 bases; junction bases not matched to a gene: 8. The CDR3 DNA sequence: TGTGCCAGCAGCTTAGGAGCAGGGGGCCACTTTTCACCCCTCCACTTT. It translates to CASSLGAGGHFSPLHF.

This clonotype appeared many times. The chain recombines TRBV4-1 with TRBJ2-3; D might be TRBD2 (6 bases). Germline V gene lookup returns CDR1 MGHRA and CDR2 YSYEKL. V lost 6 bases and J lost 3, with 13 bases in between. This CDR3 contains 14 residues. The CDR3 protein is CASSHSGETDTQYF. The CDR3 DNA is TGCGCCAGCAGTCATAGCGGAGAAACAGATACGCAGTATTTT.

About this clonotype: Just one base apart from a much larger clone, this may be a read error. The V call is TRBV7-8, the J call TRBJ2-1; 8 nucleotides line up with TRBD2. Per the germline V gene, CDR1 is SGHVS and CDR2 is FQNEAQ. The CDR3 contains 16 residues. The CDR3 region has the DNA TGTGCCAGCAGTTCTCGGTCTAGCGGGCCCTACAATGAGCAGTCCTTC. Protein product: CASSSRSSGPYNEQSF.

This clonotype was picked up one time. A single base separates this from a much larger clone, so it may be a read error. V is TRBV7-2 and J is TRBJ2-7, with a tentative D call TRBD1 (5 bases). Per germline, CDR1 SGHTA and CDR2 FQGNSA. The CDR3 is 15 residues long. The ends were cut back, 3 bases at V and 0 bases at J, with 12 bases in the middle. The CDR3 DNA sequence: TGTGCCAGCAGCTTTTCCGACAGTAGCTCCTACGAGCAGTACTTC. It yields the protein CASSFSDSSSYEQYF.

There are many counts of this clonotype. V and J are TRBV10-2 and TRBJ1-1; D is unclear. The germline gives CDR1 WSHSY, CDR2 SAAADI. The V end was cut by 5 bases, the J end by 5 bases, with 12 bases between. This CDR3 is built from 13 residues. This chain's CDR3 is CASSTGIGTEAFF. CDR3 DNA: TGCGCCAGCAGTACCGGAATCGGGACTGAAGCTTTCTTT.

This clonotype was seen ten or more times. The rearrangement links TRBV7-8 to TRBJ2-1, with 7 bases that match TRBD1. The CDR3 sequence is 19 residues long. The V and J ends lost 2 bases and 1 base, in that order; junction bases with no gene match: 14. Germline V gene lookup returns CDR1 SGHVS and CDR2 FQNEAQ. Here the CDR3 DNA reads TGTGCCAGCAGCTTAACCCAGTGGGACAGTCTAACTTCCTACAATGAGCAGTTCTTC. Its translation is CASSLTQWDSLTSYNEQFF.

This clonotype was observed at least ten times. The chain joins TRBV27 to TRBJ2-1; TRBD2 matches at 14 bases. The CDR3 spans 17 residues. J gave up 4 bases and V 5 bases, and 7 bases lay outside the gene matches. CDR1 is MNHEY, CDR2 SMNVEV, per germline (reference sequence). CDR3 in DNA: TGTGCCAGCAGTCCGGGGACTAGCGGGGGACTTTACAATGAGCAGTTCTTC. Protein sequence: CASSPGTSGGLYNEQFF.

On this clonotype: A single base separates this from a much larger clone, so it may be a read error. The CDR3 sequence is CASSLLGTSTEAFF. The CDR3 DNA is TGTGCCAGCAGTTTACTAGGGACGAGCACTGAAGCTTTCTTT. This sequence joins TRBV12-3 or TRBV12-4 and TRBJ1-1; TRBD1 is a possible D gene (5 bases). Deletions cut 2 bases from V and 4 bases from J, with 11 bases between. This CDR3 contains 14 residues.

This clonotype appeared many times. The chain uses TRBV29-1 and TRBJ1-5; 9 bases line up with TRBD1. This CDR3 contains 13 residues. Germline CDR1 and CDR2: SQVTM and ANQGSEA. The V segment lost 5 bases and the J segment 6 bases; nucleotides outside the gene matches: 5. In nucleotides, the CDR3 is TGCAGCGTTAGACAGGGGGAGGCTCAGCCCCAGCATTTT. Translating gives CSVRQGEAQPQHF.